The T cell receptor (beta chain) under discussion was sequenced for a study of chemoradiotherapy in HPV16-positive cancers. On this clone: Antigen unknown.

Generated by immunoSEQ multiplex PCR, the TCRdb table keeps only in-frame clones and is missing some. The sample shows approximately 6,000 clones, 85% to 90% of them seen only once. Study-wide results and caveats: HPV-responsive T-cell expansion during chemoradiotherapy was linked to improved recurrence-free survival in HPV16-positive patients. Functional assays defining HPV-specific T cells used only a couple of HPV16-positive patients. Candidate HPV-specific clones and E7-related TCR motifs grew in tumor during treatment.

With V trimmed by 3 bases and J by 4 bases, 2 bases remained unmatched. The CDR3 is made up of 13 amino acids. The germline V gene encodes CDR1 MDHEN and CDR2 SYDVKM. Repertoires were sampled repeatedly during chemoradiotherapy. The rearrangement joins TRBV28 to TRBJ2-7; 8 nucleotides line up with TRBD1. The starting material was blood, obtained from a patient who underwent chemoradiotherapy. The receptor comes from a human donor with HPV-associated anogenital cancer. The CDR3: CASSFTGGYEQYF. As DNA, the CDR3 is TGTGCCAGCAGTTTTACAGGGGGATACGAGCAGTACTTC.